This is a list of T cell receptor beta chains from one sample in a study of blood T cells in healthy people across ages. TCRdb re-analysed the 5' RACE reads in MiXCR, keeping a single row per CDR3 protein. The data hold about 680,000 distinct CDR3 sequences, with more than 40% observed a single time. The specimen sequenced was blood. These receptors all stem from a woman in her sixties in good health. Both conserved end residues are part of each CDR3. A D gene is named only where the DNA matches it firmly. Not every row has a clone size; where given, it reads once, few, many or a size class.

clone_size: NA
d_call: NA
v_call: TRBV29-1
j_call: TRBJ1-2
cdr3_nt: TGCAGCGTTGCACAATTAAACTATGGCTACACCTTC
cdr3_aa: CSVAQLNYGYTF

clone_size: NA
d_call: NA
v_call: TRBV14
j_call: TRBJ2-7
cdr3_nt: TGTGCCAGCAGCCAAGGAGGGAAGGTGGACGAGCAGTACTTC
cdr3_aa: CASSQGGKVDEQYF

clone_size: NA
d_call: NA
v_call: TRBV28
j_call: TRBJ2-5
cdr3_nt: TGTGCCAGCAGTTTACCCCCTTTTGAGCGGAAATCATATCGTGAAGAGACCCAGTACTTC
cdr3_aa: CASSLPPFERKSYREETQYF

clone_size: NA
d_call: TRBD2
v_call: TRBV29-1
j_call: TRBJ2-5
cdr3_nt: TGCAGCGTTTTAGCGGGACAAGAGACCCAGTACTTC
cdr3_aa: CSVLAGQETQYF

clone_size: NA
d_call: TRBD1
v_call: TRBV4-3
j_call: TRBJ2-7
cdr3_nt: TGCGCCAGCAGGGGACAGGGCTCCGACGAGCAGTACTTC
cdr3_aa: CASRGQGSDEQYF

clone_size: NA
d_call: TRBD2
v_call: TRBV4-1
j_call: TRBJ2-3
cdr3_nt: TGCGCCAGCAGCCAAGTCACGAACCCAGCGGGAGGGAGCACAGATACGCAGTATTTT
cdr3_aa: CASSQVTNPAGGSTDTQYF

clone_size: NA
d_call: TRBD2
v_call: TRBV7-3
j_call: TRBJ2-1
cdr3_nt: TGTGCCAGCAGCTCTAGCGGGAGTATTTCCAATGAGCAGTTCTTC
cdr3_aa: CASSSSGSISNEQFF

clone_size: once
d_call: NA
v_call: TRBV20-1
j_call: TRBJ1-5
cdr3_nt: TGCAGTGCATACAGGGATGGCAATCAGCCCCAGCATTTT
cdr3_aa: CSAYRDGNQPQHF

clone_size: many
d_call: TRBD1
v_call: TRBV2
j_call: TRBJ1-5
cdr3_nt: TGTGCCAGCAGTAAACAGGGGCTCAATCAGCCCCAGCATTTT
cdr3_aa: CASSKQGLNQPQHF

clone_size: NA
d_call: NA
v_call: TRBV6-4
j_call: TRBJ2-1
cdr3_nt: TGTGCCAGCAGCCCGGGTCTCGGAGTACCGGGGCACAATGAGCAGTTCTTC
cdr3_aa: CASSPGLGVPGHNEQFF

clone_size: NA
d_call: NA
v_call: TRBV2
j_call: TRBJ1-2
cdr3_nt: TGTGCCAGCGACGGCCTGGGCGGACACTATGGCTACACCTTC
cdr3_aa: CASDGLGGHYGYTF

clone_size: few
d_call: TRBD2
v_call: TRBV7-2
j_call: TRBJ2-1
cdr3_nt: TGTGCCAGCATGGGTAGCGGGAGACCTGAGCAGTTCTTC
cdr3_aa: CASMGSGRPEQFF

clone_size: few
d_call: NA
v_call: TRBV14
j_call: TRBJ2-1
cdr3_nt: TGTGCCAGCAGCCAAGGGTTTCACTACTCCTACAATGAGCAGTTCTTC
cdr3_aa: CASSQGFHYSYNEQFF

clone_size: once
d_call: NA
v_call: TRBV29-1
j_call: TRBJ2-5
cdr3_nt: TGCAGCGTGGACCTCGGACAAGGGGAGACCCAGTACTTC
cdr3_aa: CSVDLGQGETQYF

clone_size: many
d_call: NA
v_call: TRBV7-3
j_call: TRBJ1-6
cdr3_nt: TGTGCCAGCAGCTTACAGAGCTCCTATAATTCACCCCTCCACTTT
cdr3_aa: CASSLQSSYNSPLHF

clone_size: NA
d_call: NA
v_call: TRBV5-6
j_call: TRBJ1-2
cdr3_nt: TGTGCCAGCACCAACGCTGACATCAACTATGGCTACACCTTC
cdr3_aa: CASTNADINYGYTF

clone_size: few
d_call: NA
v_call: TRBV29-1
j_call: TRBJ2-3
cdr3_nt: TGCAGCGTTGACTCTGGCGGCGCAGATACGCAGTATTTT
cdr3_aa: CSVDSGGADTQYF

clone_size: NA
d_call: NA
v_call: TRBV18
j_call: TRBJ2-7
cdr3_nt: TGTGCCAGCTCCGTGGCGGTAGAATCCTACGAGCAGTACTTC
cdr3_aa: CASSVAVESYEQYF

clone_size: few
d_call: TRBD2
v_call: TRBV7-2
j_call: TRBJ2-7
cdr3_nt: TGTGCCAGCAGCTTACTAGCGGTTGGCTACGAGCAGTACTTC
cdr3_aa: CASSLLAVGYEQYF

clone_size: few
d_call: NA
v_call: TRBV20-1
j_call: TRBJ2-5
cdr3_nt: TGCAGTGCTAGTGGGGCGGGGGCGGCACAAGAGACCCAGTACTTC
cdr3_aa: CSASGAGAAQETQYF

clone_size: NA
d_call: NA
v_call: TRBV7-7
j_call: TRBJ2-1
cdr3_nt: TGTGCCAGCAGCCAGGGGACCATTAACAATGAGCAGTTCTTC
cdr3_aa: CASSQGTINNEQFF

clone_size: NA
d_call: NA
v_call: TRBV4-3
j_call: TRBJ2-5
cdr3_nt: TGCGCCAGCAGCCAAGCGGAGCGGCGAGAGACCCAGTACTTC
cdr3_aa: CASSQAERRETQYF

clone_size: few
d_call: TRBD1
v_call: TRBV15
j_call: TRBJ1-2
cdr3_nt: TGTGCCACCAGCTTCGGGACAGCGCGAAAGGGCTACACCTTC
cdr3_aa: CATSFGTARKGYTF

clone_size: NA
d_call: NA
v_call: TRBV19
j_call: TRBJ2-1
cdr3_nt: TGTGCCAGTAGTATCGGCGCGGGCTTCTCCTACAATGAGCAGTTCTTC
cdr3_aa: CASSIGAGFSYNEQFF

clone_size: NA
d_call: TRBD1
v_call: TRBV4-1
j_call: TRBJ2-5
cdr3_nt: TGCGCCAGCAGCCAAGATGGCCAGGGGGCTTGGGAGACCCAGTACTTC
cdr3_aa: CASSQDGQGAWETQYF

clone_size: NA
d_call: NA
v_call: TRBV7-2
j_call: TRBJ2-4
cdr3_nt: TGTGCCAGCAGCTTAGAGAAGGGAAACATTCAGTACTTC
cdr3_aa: CASSLEKGNIQYF

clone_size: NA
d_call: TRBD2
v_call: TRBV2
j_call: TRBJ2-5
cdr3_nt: TGTGCCAGCAGTGAATATTCTAGCGGGAGGGGAAGAGAGACCCAGTACTTC
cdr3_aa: CASSEYSSGRGRETQYF

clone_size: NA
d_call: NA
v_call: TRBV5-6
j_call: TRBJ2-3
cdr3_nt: TGTGCCAGCACCCAGGGGGGCTGGGATACGCAGTATTTT
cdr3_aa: CASTQGGWDTQYF

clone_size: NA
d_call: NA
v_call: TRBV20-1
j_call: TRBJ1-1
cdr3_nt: TGCAGTGCTACAGAAAACACTGGAGCTTTCTTT
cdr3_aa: CSATENTGAFF

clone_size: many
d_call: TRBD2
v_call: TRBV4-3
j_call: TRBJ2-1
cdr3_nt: TGCGCCAGCAGCCAAGATCTAGGCGGGAGGAACAATGAGCAGTTCTTC
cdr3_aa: CASSQDLGGRNNEQFF

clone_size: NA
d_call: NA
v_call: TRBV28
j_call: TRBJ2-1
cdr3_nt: TGTGCCAGCAGTCCCCGACTAGGCGGGCAGTTCTTC
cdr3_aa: CASSPRLGGQFF

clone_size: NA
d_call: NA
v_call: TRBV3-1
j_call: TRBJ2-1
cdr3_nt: TGTGCCAGCAGCCAAGTCAATCCGCAGGGTGAGCAGTTCTTC
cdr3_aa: CASSQVNPQGEQFF

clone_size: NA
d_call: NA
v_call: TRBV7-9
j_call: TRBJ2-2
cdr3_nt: TGTGCCAGCAGCTCGGAGGGGGCGAACACCGGGGAGCTGTTTTTT
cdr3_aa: CASSSEGANTGELFF

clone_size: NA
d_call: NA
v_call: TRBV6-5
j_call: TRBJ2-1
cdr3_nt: TGTGCCAGCAGGAGGGGGTCCTACAATGAGCAGTTCTTC
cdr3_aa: CASRRGSYNEQFF

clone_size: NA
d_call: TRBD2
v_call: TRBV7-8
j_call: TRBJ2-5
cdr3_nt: TGTGCCAGCAGCTCGGGACTAGCGGGAGGGGCCAGTCGACAAGAGACCCAGTACTTC
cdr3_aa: CASSSGLAGGASRQETQYF

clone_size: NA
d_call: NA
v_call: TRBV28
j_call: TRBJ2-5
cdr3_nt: TGTGCCAGCAGTTTATTATCCCTTGGGGAGACCCAGTACTTC
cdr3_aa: CASSLLSLGETQYF

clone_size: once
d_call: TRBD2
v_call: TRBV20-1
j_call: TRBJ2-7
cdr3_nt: TGCAGTGCTCGCCCTGGGACTAGCGGGAGCGGGGTCAATGAGCAGTACTTC
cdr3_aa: CSARPGTSGSGVNEQYF

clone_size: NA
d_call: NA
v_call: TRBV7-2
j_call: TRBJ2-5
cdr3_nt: TGTGCCAGCAGCTCCTCCTATTCAGAGACCCAGTACTTC
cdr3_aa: CASSSSYSETQYF

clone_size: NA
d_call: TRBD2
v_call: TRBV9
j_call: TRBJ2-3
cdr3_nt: TGTGCCAGCAGCGTAGGACTAGCGGGGTACACAGATACGCAGTATTTT
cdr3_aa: CASSVGLAGYTDTQYF

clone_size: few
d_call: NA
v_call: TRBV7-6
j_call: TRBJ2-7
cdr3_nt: TGTGCCAGCAGCTTAGCCGGAGGACTCAGCTCCTACGAGCAGTACTTC
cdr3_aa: CASSLAGGLSSYEQYF